One and the same sample provided the 14 T cell receptor beta chains below, sequenced in a study of cytomegalovirus exposure and HLA in healthy donors. PCR used 60 Vbeta primers and 13 Jbeta primers. Sequencing was performed with immunoSEQ multiplex PCR; in TCRdb, only in-frame clones are kept and a portion is missing. The data hold approximately 140,000 clones, with roughly 81% observed a single time. Sequencing was carried out using PBMCs. These receptors were collected from a female donor in good health and CMV-seronegative.

This CDR3 is CATRTGTTRGYTF. CDR3 DNA: TGTGCTACGCGGACAGGGACAACCCGGGGCTACACCTTC. The gene calls are TRBV12-5 and TRBJ1-2; 8 positions agree with TRBD1. This CDR3 spans 13 amino acids. The ends lost 10 bases at V and 8 bases at J; junction bases unmatched: 12. The germline V gene encodes CDR1 LGHNT and CDR2 FRNRAP. Combining the CDR3 with reference TRBV12-5 and TRBJ1-2 gives the whole variable domain DARVTQTPRHKVTEMGQEVTMRCQPILGHNTVFWYRQTMMQGLELLAYFRNRAPLDDSGMPKDRFSAEMPDATLATLKIQPSEPRDSAVYFCATRTGTTRGYTFGSGTRLTVV.

The chain recombines TRBV11-3 with TRBJ1-1; D might be TRBD1 (6 bases). The V and J ends lost 6 bases and 6 bases respectively, with 14 bases between them. The length of the CDR3 is 13 residues. Germline CDR1 is SGHNT and CDR2 is YENEEA. Here the CDR3 reads CASSFRQASEAFF. In nucleotides, the CDR3 is TGTGCCAGCAGTTTTAGACAGGCGTCTGAAGCTTTCTTT.

The chain uses TRBV18 and TRBJ1-5; D not resolved. V was pared by 2 bases and J by 4 bases, with 12 bases between. Looked up from germline, CDR1 is KGHSH and CDR2 is LQKENI. The CDR3 contains 15 residues. For the CDR3, the DNA is TGTGCCAGCTCACCAGACGCCCCCGGGAATCAGCCCCAGCATTTT. Translating gives CASSPDAPGNQPQHF.

The chain links TRBV7-2 to TRBJ1-4; D perhaps matches TRBD1 (6 bases). There are 17 residues in the CDR3. Germline V gene lookup returns CDR1 SGHTA and CDR2 FQGNSA. Trimming removed 5 bases at V and 0 bases at J, with 16 bases between. The CDR3 region is CASSPRTAGATNEKLFF. For the CDR3, the DNA is TGTGCCAGCAGCCCCCGGACAGCAGGGGCAACTAATGAAAAACTGTTTTTT.

This chain joins TRBV10-1 and TRBJ2-2; 7 bases line up with TRBD1. CDR1 is WNHNN, CDR2 SYGVQD, per germline (reference sequence). V lost 3 bases and J lost 4; bases outside the gene matches: 8. The CDR3 spans 16 residues. The CDR3 bases are TGCGCCAGCAGTGATGTAGGGACAGAAAGCACCGGGGAGCTGTTTTTT. Its translation: CASSDVGTESTGELFF.

The gene calls are TRBV5-1 and TRBJ2-5, with 9 bases aligning to TRBD2. The junction had 14 bases not matched to a gene; V was cut back by 0 bases and J by 5 bases. Germline V gene data show CDR1 as SGHRS and CDR2 as YFSETQ. The CDR3 totals 18 residues. CDR3 loop: CASSLALLPREGGETQYF. As DNA, the CDR3 is TGCGCCAGCAGCTTGGCCCTCTTGCCGCGGGAGGGGGGTGAGACCCAGTACTTC. The whole variable domain, remainder taken from reference TRBV5-1 and TRBJ2-5, is KAGVTQTPRYLIKTRGQQVTLSCSPISGHRSVSWYQQTPGQGLQFLFEYFSETQRNKGNFPGRFSGRQFSNSRSEMNVSTLELGDSALYLCASSLALLPREGGETQYFGPGTRLLVL.

The gene calls are TRBV19 and TRBJ1-5, with a possible D match to TRBD1 (5 bases). The CDR3 is made up of 17 amino acids. Trimming cost V 5 bases and J 2 bases, with 19 bases left between them. Looked up from germline, CDR1 is LNHDA and CDR2 is SQIVND (reference sequence). CDR3 sequence: CASSLWQGRSGNQPQHF. The CDR3 DNA reads as TGTGCCAGTAGTCTGTGGCAGGGAAGATCGGGCAATCAGCCCCAGCATTTT.

The chain employs TRBV11-2 and TRBJ2-3; D ambiguous. Trimming took 2 bases from V and 5 from J, leaving 11 bases between them. CDR3 length: 14 amino acids. The germline CDR1 and CDR2 sequences are SGHAT and FQNNGV. The CDR3 DNA follows: TGTGCCAGCAGCTTATCCCTCTCACTAGATACGCAGTATTTT. Translated: CASSLSLSLDTQYF.

This sequence joins TRBV27 and TRBJ1-2; D gene ambiguous. The V gene's germline CDR1 is MNHEY and CDR2 SMNVEV (reference sequence). Trimming took off 3 bases at V and 0 bases at J, with 11 bases between the two ends. CDR3 size: 15 residues. CDR3 bases: TGTGCCAGCAGTTTTGTACGCGAAGCTAACTATGGCTACACCTTC. Translation: CASSFVREANYGYTF.

The chain combines TRBV11-3 with TRBJ2-2, with 13 nucleotides matching TRBD2. The CDR3 has 17 amino acids. From germline, CDR1 is SGHNT and CDR2 YENEEA. V trimming: 5 bases; J trimming: 4 bases; junction bases outside the gene matches: 7. CDR3 DNA sequence: TGTGCCAGCAGCCCACGACTAGCGGGGGGCACCACCGGGGAGCTGTTTTTT. Translating gives CASSPRLAGGTTGELFF.

The V gene is TRBV27, the J gene TRBJ2-7, with 10 bases that match TRBD2. The CDR3 totals 16 residues. The V gene end was trimmed by 3 bases and the J gene end by 1 base; junction bases not matched to a gene: 6. Germline values: CDR1 MNHEY, CDR2 SMNVEV (reference sequence). This chain's CDR3 is CASSFGGLAPSYEQYF. DNA for the CDR3: TGTGCCAGCAGTTTCGGGGGACTAGCGCCTTCCTACGAGCAGTACTTC.

The V gene is TRBV11-2, the J gene TRBJ2-7; 10 bases fit TRBD1. This CDR3 contains 14 residues. After removal of 3 bases from V and 6 bases from J, the junction contained 5 bases not matched to a gene. In germline, CDR1 is SGHAT, CDR2 FQNNGV. This chain's CDR3 is CASSFGTGVSEQYF. The CDR3 DNA sequence: TGTGCCAGCAGCTTCGGGACAGGGGTTTCCGAGCAGTACTTC.

This rearrangement joins TRBV7-9 to TRBJ2-5; 8 bases map to TRBD2. After removal of 1 base from V and 2 bases from J, the junction contained 3 bases not matched to a gene. The CDR3 consists of 15 residues. CDR1 is SEHNR, CDR2 FQNEAQ, per germline (reference sequence). In DNA form, the CDR3 reads TGTGCCAGCAGCTTAGTTCTAGCGGGTCAAGAGACCCAGTACTTC. This codes for CASSLVLAGQETQYF. The full variable domain, completed using reference TRBV7-9 and TRBJ2-5, is DTGVSQNPRHKITKRGQNVTFRCDPISEHNRLYWYRQTLGQGPEFLTYFQNEAQLEKSRLLSDRFSAERPKGSFSTLEIQRTEQGDSAMYLCASSLVLAGQETQYFGPGTRLLVL.

J is TRBJ2-3 and V is TRBV15, with 7 positions matching TRBD2. The V and J ends lost 0 bases and 4 bases, in that order; junction bases with no gene match: 1. CDR1 and CDR2 from the germline V gene are LNHNV and YYDKDF (reference sequence). The CDR3 loop spans 14 amino acids. This CDR3 reads CATSRDRGADTQYF. In DNA, the CDR3 is TGTGCCACCAGCAGAGACCGGGGGGCAGATACGCAGTATTTT.